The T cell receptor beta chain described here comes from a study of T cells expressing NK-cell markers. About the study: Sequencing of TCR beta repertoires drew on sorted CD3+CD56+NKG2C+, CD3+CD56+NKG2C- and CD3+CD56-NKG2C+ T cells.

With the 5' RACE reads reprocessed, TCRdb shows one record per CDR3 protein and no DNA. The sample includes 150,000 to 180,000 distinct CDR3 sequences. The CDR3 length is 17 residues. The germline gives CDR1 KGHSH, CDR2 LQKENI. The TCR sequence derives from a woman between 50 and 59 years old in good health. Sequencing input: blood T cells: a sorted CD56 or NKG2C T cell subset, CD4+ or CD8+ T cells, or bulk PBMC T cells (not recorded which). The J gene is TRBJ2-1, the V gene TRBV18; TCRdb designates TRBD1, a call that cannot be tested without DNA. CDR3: CASSPLLGDEFYNEQFF.